One and the same sample provided the 26 T cell receptor beta chains below, sequenced in a study of T-cell reconstitution after alpha-beta-depleted transplantation in children. TCRbeta library preparation incorporated unique molecular identifiers. A single record per CDR3 protein comes from TCRdb applying MiXCR to the PCR reads. The data show just over 950,000 distinct CDR3 sequences, around 30% seen once. Here the sequenced sample was PBMCs, mostly from graft donor cells, taken 360 days after TCRalphabeta/CD19-depleted stem cell transplant. Every receptor here comes from a boy in the first two years of life who had a stem cell transplant for SCID, so the T cells may come from the graft donor.

The chain carries TRBV5-1 and TRBJ2-5; 10 nucleotides align to TRBD1. The germline V gene has CDR1 SGHRS and CDR2 YFSETQ. The CDR3 loop spans 15 amino acids. V trimming: 4 bases; J trimming: 3 bases; junction bases outside the gene matches: 6. The CDR3 DNA sequence: TGCGCCAGCAGCCCGTGGACAGGGGGGAAAGAGACCCAGTACTTC. Protein sequence: CASSPWTGGKETQYF.

The V call is TRBV6-2 or TRBV6-3, the J call TRBJ2-7; D unclear. Deletions cut 0 bases from V and 2 bases from J, with 8 bases between. The CDR3 consists of 14 residues. Germline V CDR1 and CDR2: MNHEY, SVGEGT. The CDR3 protein is CASSYSRPAYEQYF. The CDR3 coding sequence is TGTGCCAGCAGTTACTCCAGGCCGGCCTACGAGCAGTACTTC.

This clonotype was seen a few times. This chain connects TRBV4-2 to TRBJ2-5, with 9 nucleotides matching TRBD1. V lost 1 base, J lost 5 bases, and 5 bases stayed unmatched. The germline V gene encodes CDR1 LGHNA and CDR2 YNFKEQ. CDR3 length: 15 residues. This CDR3 reads CASSQGDRDGETQYF. CDR3 DNA sequence: TGTGCCAGCAGCCAAGGGGACAGGGATGGGGAGACCCAGTACTTC.

The chain employs TRBV10-3 and TRBJ2-1, with TRBD2 matching 10 bases. J gave up 5 bases and V 7 bases, and 2 bases lay outside the gene matches. Germline assignment: CDR1 ENHRY and CDR2 SYGVKD. The CDR3 contains 13 residues. The CDR3 DNA is TGTGCCATCAAGCGGGGGGGAGACAATGAGCAGTTCTTC. This codes for CAIKRGGDNEQFF.

The J gene is TRBJ1-4, the V gene TRBV5-1; D perhaps matches TRBD1 (5 bases). The germline gives CDR1 SGHRS, CDR2 YFSETQ. This CDR3 has 17 amino acids. The V end lost 0 bases, the J end lost 7 bases, and 19 bases lay between the germline ends. In nucleotides, the CDR3 is TGCGCCAGCAGCTTGGCCGAAGTCGGGACGAACCCTGAAAAACTGTTTTTT. Translated, it gives CASSLAEVGTNPEKLFF.

The V call is TRBV4-2, the J call TRBJ2-1, with 11 nucleotides matching TRBD2. With V trimmed by 4 bases and J by 5 bases, 7 bases remained unmatched. This CDR3 comprises 16 residues. The V gene's germline CDR1 is LGHNA and CDR2 YNFKEQ. The CDR3 region is CASSPYIAGGDNEQFF. For the CDR3, the DNA is TGTGCCAGCAGCCCCTACATAGCGGGGGGGGACAATGAGCAGTTCTTC.

A few counts support this clonotype. The rearrangement links TRBV29-1 to TRBJ2-5; D perhaps matches TRBD2 (7 bases). The CDR3 loop spans 13 amino acids. Between the trimmed V and J ends, which lost 6 bases and 5 bases, there was a span of 16 bases. The V gene's germline CDR1 is SQVTM and CDR2 ANQGSEA. The CDR3 DNA sequence: TGCAGCGTGGCCGGCGGGGGCGGTGAGACCCAGTACTTC. It is translated as CSVAGGGGETQYF. The entire variable domain, with the rest obtained from reference TRBV29-1 and TRBJ2-5, is as follows: SAVISQKPSRDICQRGTSLTIQCQVDSQVTMMFWYRQQPGQSLTLIATANQGSEATYESGFVIDKFPISRPNLTFSTLTVSNMSPEDSSIYLCSVAGGGGETQYFGPGTRLLVL.

This clonotype has only a few counts. The J gene is TRBJ1-4, the V gene TRBV24-1; D not resolved. The CDR3 sequence is 12 residues long. Trimming took 9 bases from V and 8 from J, leaving 12 bases between them. Germline V gene lookup returns CDR1 KGHDR and CDR2 SFDVKD. In nucleotides, the CDR3 is TGTGCCACCCTCGAGCAGCCAGAAAAACTGTTTTTT. Protein sequence: CATLEQPEKLFF.

This clonotype was seen a handful of times. The chain combines TRBV7-9 with TRBJ2-7; no clear D. This CDR3 has 14 amino acids. The V and J ends lost 4 bases and 3 bases respectively, with 13 bases between them. From germline, CDR1 is SEHNR and CDR2 FQNEAQ (reference sequence). The CDR3 loop is CASSSPGWSYEQYF. DNA for the CDR3: TGTGCCAGCAGCTCCCCGGGTTGGAGCTACGAGCAGTACTTC.

This chain links TRBV4-1 with TRBJ2-1; 9 nucleotides align to TRBD2. This CDR3 has 17 amino acids. CDR1 and CDR2 from the germline V gene are MGHRA and YSYEKL. V lost 0 bases, J lost 4 bases, and 7 bases stayed unmatched. The CDR3 coding sequence is TGCGCCAGCAGCCAAGATGGAGCGGGGGGCCTATACAATGAGCAGTTCTTC. It specifies CASSQDGAGGLYNEQFF.

The J gene is TRBJ1-2, the V gene TRBV28; 7 nucleotides agree with TRBD1. Germline loops: CDR1 MDHEN, CDR2 SYDVKM. There are 14 residues in the CDR3. V lost 6 bases and J lost 7; bases outside the gene matches: 11. This chain's CDR3 is CASSREDRAPGYTF. The CDR3 bases are TGTGCCAGCAGCCGCGAAGACAGGGCCCCTGGCTACACCTTC.

A few counts support this clonotype. This rearrangement joins TRBV15 to TRBJ2-1; TRBD1 matches 10 bases. The V gene's germline CDR1 is LNHNV and CDR2 YYDKDF (reference sequence). The CDR3 runs 13 residues. V lost 0 bases and J lost 16; bases outside the gene matches: 6. The CDR3 region is CATSRDFRDRGFF. CDR3 in DNA: TGTGCCACCAGCAGAGATTTCAGGGACAGGGGTTTCTTC.

This chain uses TRBV11-2 with TRBJ2-7, with no clear D. V dropped 7 bases and J dropped 1 base, with 20 bases sitting between them. The CDR3 has 16 residues. The germline CDR1 and CDR2 sequences are SGHAT and FQNNGV. For the CDR3, the DNA is TGTGCCAGCAACCTGGTCGGAGTCTCGGGTTCCTACGAGCAGTACTTC. Translation: CASNLVGVSGSYEQYF. The full variable domain, with the rest looked up from reference TRBV11-2 and TRBJ2-7, is EAGVAQSPRYKIIEKRQSVAFWCNPISGHATLYWYQQILGQGPKLLIQFQNNGVVDDSQLPKDRFSAERLKGVDSTLKIQPAKLEDSAVYLCASNLVGVSGSYEQYFGPGTRLTVT.

This rearrangement joins TRBV4-2 to TRBJ1-2, with D possibly being TRBD1 (5 bases). Germline CDR1 reads LGHNA; CDR2 reads YNFKEQ. The CDR3 covers 19 residues. V was pared by 0 bases and J by 4 bases, with 24 bases between. The CDR3 nucleotides are TGTGCCAGCAGCCAAGATGGACAAGTGCGCAATGGCCACCGCTATGGCTACACCTTC. Translating it yields CASSQDGQVRNGHRYGYTF.

The rearrangement uses TRBV10-2 and TRBJ2-7; D possibly matches TRBD1 or TRBD2 (5 bases each). Germline loops: CDR1 WSHSY, CDR2 SAAADI. V was pared by 10 bases and J by 0 bases, with 13 bases between. This CDR3 contains 13 residues. CDR3: CATHRDGSYEQYF. CDR3 nucleotide sequence: TGCGCCACCCACCGGGACGGCTCCTACGAGCAGTACTTC.

This clonotype was observed a single time. The chain combines TRBV27 with TRBJ1-4; D is ambiguous. The CDR3 has 15 residues. Germline V gene lookup returns CDR1 MNHEY and CDR2 SMNVEV (reference sequence). V shed 9 bases and J shed 0 bases, with 14 bases lying between them. The CDR3 loop is CARSGRAATNEKLFF. CDR3 sequence (DNA): TGTGCCAGAAGTGGCCGGGCTGCAACTAATGAAAAACTGTTTTTT.

The chain couples TRBV5-1 to TRBJ2-3; D may match TRBD1 or TRBD2 (5 bases each). Per germline, CDR1 SGHRS and CDR2 YFSETQ. The V end was cut by 4 bases, the J end by 0 bases, with 15 bases between. The CDR3 contains 16 residues. In DNA, the CDR3 is TGCGCCAGCAGCGGGGGTGCGGGCGCAAGCACAGATACGCAGTATTTT. It translates to CASSGGAGASTDTQYF.

The chain links TRBV20-1 to TRBJ1-1, with TRBD1 as a possible D gene (6 bases). This CDR3 spans 13 amino acids. Between the trimmed V and J ends, which lost 5 bases and 5 bases, there was a span of 15 bases. The germline CDR1 and CDR2 sequences are DFQATT and SNEGSKA (reference sequence). CDR3 sequence reads: CSAQAEGGTEAFF. CDR3 sequence (DNA): TGCAGTGCTCAAGCGGAGGGGGGGACTGAAGCTTTCTTT.

This clonotype was observed at least ten times. This chain connects TRBV28 to TRBJ2-5; D possibly corresponds to TRBD2 (5 bases). V lost 4 bases to trimming and J lost 5 bases, with 14 bases between them. The CDR3 sequence is 14 residues long. Germline CDR1 reads MDHEN; CDR2 reads SYDVKM. CDR3 bases: TGTGCCAGCAGTTCCCCCGGCAGAGGGGAGACCCAGTACTTC. Translated: CASSSPGRGETQYF. The variable domain in full, with the rest retrieved from reference TRBV28 and TRBJ2-5, is DVKVTQSSRYLVKRTGEKVFLECVQDMDHENMFWYRQDPGLGLRLIYFSYDVKMKEKGDIPEGYSVSREKKERFSLILESASTNQTSMYLCASSSPGRGETQYFGPGTRLLVL.

The chain couples TRBV9 to TRBJ2-1, with 8 bases that match TRBD2. The CDR3 spans 16 residues. V dropped 2 bases and J dropped 0; count of bases not matched to a gene: 4. The germline V gene has CDR1 SGDLS and CDR2 YYNGEE. The chain's CDR3 is CASSVTSGSSYNEQFF. For the CDR3, the DNA is TGTGCCAGCAGCGTTACTAGCGGTAGCTCCTACAATGAGCAGTTCTTC.

V gene TRBV5-5 combines with J gene TRBJ2-7; possibly TRBD2 for D (5 bases). The CDR3 totals 15 residues. Germline V gives CDR1 SGHKS, CDR2 YYEKEE (reference sequence). V lost 4 bases, J lost 6 bases, and 20 bases lay in between. The CDR3 is CASSPSRGSWREQYF. In DNA, the CDR3 is TGTGCCAGCAGCCCTTCTCGCGGGTCTTGGCGCGAGCAGTACTTC. Complete variable domain (other parts from reference TRBV5-5 and TRBJ2-7): DAGVTQSPTHLIKTRGQQVTLRCSPISGHKSVSWYQQVLGQGPQFIFQYYEKEERGRGNFPDRFSARQFPNYSSELNVNALLLGDSALYLCASSPSRGSWREQYFGPGTRLTVT.

This sequence joins TRBV29-1 and TRBJ1-1; the D gene is possibly TRBD1 (6 bases). The V and J ends lost 4 bases and 4 bases respectively, with 10 bases between them. Germline CDR1 reads SQVTM; CDR2 reads ANQGSEA. CDR3 length: 12 residues. Written as DNA, the CDR3 is TGCAGCGTTGGCTCCAGGGGCACTGAAGCTTTCTTT. Encoded protein: CSVGSRGTEAFF.

The chain carries TRBV27 and TRBJ2-7; unclear D gene. The CDR3 runs 14 residues. CDR1 is MNHEY, CDR2 SMNVEV, per germline (reference sequence). V lost 8 bases to trimming and J lost 2 bases, with 16 bases between them. In DNA, the CDR3 is TGTGCCAGCCGCCCTTCTCTGGGTCCCTACGAGCAGTACTTC. It specifies CASRPSLGPYEQYF.

V and J are TRBV20-1 and TRBJ1-2; D is ambiguous. Germline V CDR1 and CDR2: DFQATT, SNEGSKA (reference sequence). Trimming removed 1 base from V and 4 bases from J, with 1 base in between. The CDR3 has 10 amino acids. The CDR3 region is CSARGYGYTF. CDR3 DNA: TGCAGTGCTAGAGGCTATGGCTACACCTTC.

In this sample, this clonotype turned up a few times. The gene calls are TRBV15 and TRBJ2-7; D gene uncertain. V lost 1 base to trimming and J lost 6 bases, with 22 bases between them. Germline CDR1 is LNHNV and CDR2 is YYDKDF (reference sequence). The CDR3 has 17 residues. Written as DNA, the CDR3 is TGTGCCACCAGCAGAGGACCCTTACTGGACGTACGGAGCGAGCAGTACTTC. Amino acid sequence: CATSRGPLLDVRSEQYF.

There are a few counts of this clonotype. The chain couples TRBV12-3 or TRBV12-4 to TRBJ1-5; no clear D gene. The CDR3 totals 15 residues. Trimming pared 2 bases from V and 4 bases from J, leaving 12 bases between. CDR3 DNA sequence: TGTGCCAGCAGTTTAAGTCCCCAAGGGAATCAGCCCCAGCATTTT. It is translated as CASSLSPQGNQPQHF.